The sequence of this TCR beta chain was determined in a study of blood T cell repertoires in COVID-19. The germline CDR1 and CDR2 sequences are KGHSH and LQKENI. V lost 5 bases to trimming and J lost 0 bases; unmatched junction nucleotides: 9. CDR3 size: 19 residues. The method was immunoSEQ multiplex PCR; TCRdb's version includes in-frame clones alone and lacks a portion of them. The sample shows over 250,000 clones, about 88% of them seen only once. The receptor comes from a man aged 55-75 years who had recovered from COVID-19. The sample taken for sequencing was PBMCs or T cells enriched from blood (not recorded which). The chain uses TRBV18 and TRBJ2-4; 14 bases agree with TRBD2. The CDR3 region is CASSSGTSGGRIAKNIQYF. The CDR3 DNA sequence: TGTGCCAGCTCATCAGGGACTAGCGGGGGAAGGATAGCCAAAAACATTCAGTACTTC.